This T cell receptor beta chain was recorded in a study of T cells after yellow fever vaccination. TCRdb recomputed calls from the 5' RACE reads with MiXCR, one row per CDR3 protein. Here the sample spans around 250,000 distinct CDR3 sequences, around 4.9% being singletons. This clonotype showed up just a few times. The CDR3 contains 15 residues. With 5 bases clipped from V and 5 bases from J, the junction kept 7 bases outside the gene matches. The germline V gene encodes CDR1 SGHTA and CDR2 FQGNSA. Sequencing used CD4+ T cells sorted from PBMCs, obtained on the day of the yellow fever booster vaccination. The J gene is TRBJ2-2, the V gene TRBV7-2; 8 nucleotides align to TRBD1. The sequence derives from a man between 18 and 29 years old who received the YFV17D yellow fever vaccine. CDR3 coding DNA: TGTGCCAGCAGCAACCGGGACAGGATGACCGGGGAGCTGTTTTTT. It translates to CASSNRDRMTGELFF.